This record concerns one TCR beta chain sequence. Its antigen is not known. The sample is drawn from a study of T cells in Graves' hyperthyroidism and ophthalmopathy. The germline CDR1 and CDR2 sequences are DFQATT and SNEGSKA (reference sequence). V was clipped by 4 bases and J by 3 bases, with 10 bases between them. This CDR3 has 13 amino acids. Researchers took RNA transcripts and amplified the TCR beta CDR3 regions from them. HTBI primers were employed in a first-round RT-PCR of the TCR CDR3. MiXCR, applied by TCRdb to the multiplex PCR reads, yields one record per CDR3 protein. The sample includes 500,000 to 650,000 distinct CDR3 sequences, around 43% of them seen just once. Study-wide results and limits: Most clonotypes expanded in thyroid above 0.001 were likewise present in blood. Ophthalmopathy onset followed model prediction by a median around 6.6 months.

The sequenced material came from peripheral blood or thyroid tissue (not recorded which). V and J are TRBV20-1 and TRBJ1-5; D gene ambiguous. This receptor was obtained from an adult woman with Graves' disease, either hyperthyroidism or ophthalmopathy (not recorded which). Written as DNA, the CDR3 is TGCAGTGCTACGGACGGATACAATCAGCCCCAGCATTTT. Encoded protein: CSATDGYNQPQHF.